This is a list of T cell receptor beta chains from one sample in a study of cytomegalovirus exposure and HLA in healthy donors. The table came from immunoSEQ multiplex PCR; TCRdb's copy has only in-frame clones and leaves some out. The sample includes around 120,000 clones, around 80% seen only once; the top ten take around 9.1%. Source material: PBMCs. Receptor source: a woman aged 45-59 years in good health and CMV-seropositive. CDR3s include the opening cysteine and the closing phenylalanine or tryptophan. The D gene is left open where the match is weak. A clone size is listed for some rows: how often the clone was seen (once, few, many), or a class if it is expanded.

j_call: TRBJ1-4
v_call: TRBV15
cdr3_length: 14
clone_size: few
d_call: TRBD1
cdr3_nt: TGTGCCACCAGCCGCGGACAGGTTAATGAAAAACTGTTTTTT
cdr3_aa: CATSRGQVNEKLFF

j_call: TRBJ2-2
v_call: TRBV2
cdr3_length: 15
clone_size: few
d_call: NA
cdr3_nt: TGTGCCAGCAAAGCAGGGGTAATCGGTACCGGGGAGCTGTTTTTT
cdr3_aa: CASKAGVIGTGELFF

j_call: TRBJ1-6
v_call: TRBV7-3
cdr3_length: 15
clone_size: few
d_call: TRBD1
cdr3_nt: TGTGCCAGCAGCTCCCAGGGGGGCTATAATTCACCCCTCCACTTT
cdr3_aa: CASSSQGGYNSPLHF

j_call: TRBJ2-2
v_call: TRBV7-2
cdr3_length: 16
clone_size: NA
d_call: TRBD1
cdr3_nt: TGTGCCAGCAGCTCGAGGGGACAGGGGGCACAAGGGGAGCTGTTTTTT
cdr3_aa: CASSSRGQGAQGELFF

j_call: TRBJ1-1
v_call: TRBV6-6
cdr3_length: 13
clone_size: few
d_call: TRBD1
cdr3_nt: TGTGCCAGCAGTGGGACAGCGAACACTGAAGCTTTCTTT
cdr3_aa: CASSGTANTEAFF

j_call: TRBJ2-3
v_call: TRBV2
cdr3_length: 12
clone_size: NA
d_call: TRBD1
cdr3_nt: TGTGCCAGCCGGACAGGGAGGGATACGCAGTATTTT
cdr3_aa: CASRTGRDTQYF

j_call: TRBJ1-6
v_call: TRBV5-1
cdr3_length: 14
clone_size: NA
d_call: NA
cdr3_nt: TGCGCCAGCAGTCACGGGACTGACGGATCACCCCTCCACTTT
cdr3_aa: CASSHGTDGSPLHF

j_call: TRBJ2-3
v_call: TRBV13
cdr3_length: 17
clone_size: NA
d_call: NA
cdr3_nt: TGTGCCAGCAGCTTAACGGGGAACACGCCTAGCACAGATACGCAGTATTTT
cdr3_aa: CASSLTGNTPSTDTQYF

j_call: TRBJ1-6
v_call: TRBV6-1
cdr3_length: 14
clone_size: once
d_call: NA
cdr3_nt: TGTGCCAGCAGTGAGCAGGGGAAGAATTCACCCCTCCACTTT
cdr3_aa: CASSEQGKNSPLHF

j_call: TRBJ2-1
v_call: TRBV7-2
cdr3_length: 17
clone_size: NA
d_call: NA
cdr3_nt: TGTGCCAGCAGCTTAGTGTTGGGCGGGGGCTGGATGAATGAGCAGTTCTTC
cdr3_aa: CASSLVLGGGWMNEQFF